The sequence of this T cell receptor beta chain was determined in a study of regulatory T cells in long-lasting Graves disease. Library construction for TCR beta used iRepertoire HTBI primers and Arm-PCR of CDR3 regions. TCRdb ran MiXCR on the multiplex PCR reads and lists one entry per CDR3 protein. The sample has hundreds of thousands of distinct CDR3 sequences, about 30% seen once. Overall study findings and caveats: Patients with persistent disease shared 2,700 or so public clonotypes, outpacing the approximately 920 shared by new patients. Those with persistent Graves' had less TCR diversity than newly diagnosed patients.

Comment on this clonotype: Antigen: not known.

Time point in this sample: persistent/refractory GD, antithyroid drugs over 5 years with positive TRAb. Isolated PBMC RNA provided the starting material for the TCR library. The source is a female donor with Graves disease. The material sequenced was peripheral blood mononuclear cells (PBMCs), taken when the disease was refractory, from a patient treated with antithyroid drugs.

The CDR3 nucleotides read TGTGCCAGCTCGGGGGACGAAGCCTACGAGCAGTACTTC. It codes for CASSGDEAYEQYF. V and J are TRBV5-6 and TRBJ2-7; maybe TRBD2 (6 bases). Germline loops: CDR1 SGHDT, CDR2 YYEEEE. The CDR3 has 13 amino acids. Trimming pared 7 bases from V and 2 bases from J, leaving 13 bases between.